Sequencing of this T cell receptor beta chain was carried out in a study of Tregs in tolerant kidney transplant recipients. The germline CDR1 and CDR2 sequences are LNHDA and SQIVND (reference sequence). V lost 3 bases, J lost 4 bases, and 15 bases lay in between. CDR3 size: 15 residues. The repertoire was sequenced with immunoSEQ multiplex PCR; TCRdb's copy has only in-frame clones and lacks some. This sample has 60,000 to 70,000 clones, with roughly 90% found just once. Unstimulated regulatory T cells (CD4+CD25+CD127-), CD4+CD25- non-regulatory cells, CD4 and CD8 cells were FACS-sorted from thawed PBMCs.

Sequenced here: CD8+ T cells from blood, sampled before the transplant. The origin of this receptor is a human donor who received a combined kidney and bone marrow transplant. The V gene is TRBV19, the J gene TRBJ1-2; D might be TRBD1 (6 bases). In DNA, the CDR3 is TGTGCCAGTAGTATCAAGGGGGGGCTGAGCTATGGCTACACCTTC. Translation: CASSIKGGLSYGYTF.